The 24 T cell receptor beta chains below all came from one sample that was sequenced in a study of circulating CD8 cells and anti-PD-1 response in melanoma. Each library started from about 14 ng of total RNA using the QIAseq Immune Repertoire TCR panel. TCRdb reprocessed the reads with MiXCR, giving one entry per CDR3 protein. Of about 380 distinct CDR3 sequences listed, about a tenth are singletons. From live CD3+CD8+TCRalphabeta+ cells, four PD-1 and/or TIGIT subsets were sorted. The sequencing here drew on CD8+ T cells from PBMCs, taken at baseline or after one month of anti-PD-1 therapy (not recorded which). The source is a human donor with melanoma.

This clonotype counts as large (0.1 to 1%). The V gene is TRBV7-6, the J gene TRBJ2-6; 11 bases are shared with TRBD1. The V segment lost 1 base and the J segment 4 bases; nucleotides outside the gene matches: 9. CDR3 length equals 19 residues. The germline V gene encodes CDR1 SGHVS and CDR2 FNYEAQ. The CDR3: CASSLGTGGALSGANVLTF. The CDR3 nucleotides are TGTGCCAGCAGCTTAGGGACAGGGGGCGCTTTGAGCGGGGCCAACGTCCTGACTTTC.

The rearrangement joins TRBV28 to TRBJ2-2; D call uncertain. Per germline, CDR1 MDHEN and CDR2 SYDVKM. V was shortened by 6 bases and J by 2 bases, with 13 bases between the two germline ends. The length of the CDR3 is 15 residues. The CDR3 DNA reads TGTGCCAGCAGCGCGACGACCTTTAACACCGGGGAGCTGTTTTTT. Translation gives CASSATTFNTGELFF.

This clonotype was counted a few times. The CDR3 here is CATSDSGSRGNTIYF. The CDR3 bases are TGTGCCACCAGTGATTCGGGCTCAAGGGGAAACACCATATATTTT. This chain connects TRBV24-1 to TRBJ1-3; D is undetermined. This CDR3 is 15 amino acids long. Germline V gene sequence: CDR1 KGHDR, CDR2 SFDVKD. The V end was cut by 2 bases, the J end by 4 bases, with 11 bases between.

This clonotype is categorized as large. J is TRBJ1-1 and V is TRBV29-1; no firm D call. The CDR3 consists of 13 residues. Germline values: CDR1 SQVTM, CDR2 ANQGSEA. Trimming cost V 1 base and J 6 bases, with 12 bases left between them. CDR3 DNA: TGCAGCGTTGAAGGGCTTTACCCCGCTGAAGCTTTCTTT. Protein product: CSVEGLYPAEAFF.

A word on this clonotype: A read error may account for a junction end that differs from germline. The CDR3 DNA reads TGTGCTAGCAGTTTAGCAGGGGCCGGGGAGCTGTTTTTT. Amino acids: CASSLAGAGELFF. V usage is TRBV6-6 and J usage is TRBJ2-2; TRBD1 is a possible D gene (6 bases). Germline assignment: CDR1 MNHNY and CDR2 SVGAGI (reference sequence). This CDR3 contains 13 residues.

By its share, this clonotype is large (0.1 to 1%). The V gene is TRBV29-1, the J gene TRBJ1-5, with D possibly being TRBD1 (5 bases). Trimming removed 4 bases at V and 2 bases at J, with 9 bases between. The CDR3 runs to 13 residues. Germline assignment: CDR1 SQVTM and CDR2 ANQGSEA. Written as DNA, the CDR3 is TGCAGCGTTGGACAGACAGGCAATCAGCCCCAGCATTTT. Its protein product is CSVGQTGNQPQHF.

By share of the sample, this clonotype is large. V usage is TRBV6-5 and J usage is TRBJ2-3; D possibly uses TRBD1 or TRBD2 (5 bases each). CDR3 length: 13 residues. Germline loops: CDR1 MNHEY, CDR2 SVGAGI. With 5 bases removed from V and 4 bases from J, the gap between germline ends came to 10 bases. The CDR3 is CASSVGAADTQYF. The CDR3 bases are TGTGCCAGCAGTGTCGGGGCTGCAGATACGCAGTATTTT.

CDR3 residues: CASSQDWASGPYEQYF. As DNA, the CDR3 is TGCGCCAGCAGCCAAGATTGGGCTAGCGGGCCTTACGAGCAGTACTTC. The chain links TRBV4-1 to TRBJ2-7; 8 bases match TRBD2. The trim removed 0 bases at V and 4 bases at J, leaving 8 bases unmatched. Per germline, CDR1 MGHRA and CDR2 YSYEKL. The CDR3 extends over 16 amino acids.

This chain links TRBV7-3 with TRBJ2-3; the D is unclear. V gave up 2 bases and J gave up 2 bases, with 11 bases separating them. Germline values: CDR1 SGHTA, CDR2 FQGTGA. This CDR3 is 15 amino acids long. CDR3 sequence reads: CASSLAYTNTDTQYF. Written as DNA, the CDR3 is TGTGCCAGCAGCTTAGCATACACGAACACAGATACGCAGTATTTT.

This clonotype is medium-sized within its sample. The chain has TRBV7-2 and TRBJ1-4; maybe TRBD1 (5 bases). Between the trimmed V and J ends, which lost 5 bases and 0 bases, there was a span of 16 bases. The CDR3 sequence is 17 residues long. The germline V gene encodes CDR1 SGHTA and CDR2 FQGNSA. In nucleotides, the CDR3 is TGTGCCAGCAGCCACTACGGACATCCTACAACTAATGAAAAACTGTTTTTT. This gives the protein CASSHYGHPTTNEKLFF.

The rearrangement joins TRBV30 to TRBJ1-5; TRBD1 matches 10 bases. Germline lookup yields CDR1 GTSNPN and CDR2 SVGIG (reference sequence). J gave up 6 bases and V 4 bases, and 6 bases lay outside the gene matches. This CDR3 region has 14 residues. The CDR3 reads CAWNSGTGAQPQHF. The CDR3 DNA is TGTGCCTGGAATTCCGGGACAGGGGCTCAGCCCCAGCATTTT. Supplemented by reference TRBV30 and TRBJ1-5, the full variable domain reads SQTIHQWPATLVQPVGSPLSLECTVEGTSNPNLYWYRQAAGRGLQLLFYSVGIGQISSEVPQNLSASRPQDRQFILSSKKLLLSDSGFYLCAWNSGTGAQPQHFGDGTRLSIL.

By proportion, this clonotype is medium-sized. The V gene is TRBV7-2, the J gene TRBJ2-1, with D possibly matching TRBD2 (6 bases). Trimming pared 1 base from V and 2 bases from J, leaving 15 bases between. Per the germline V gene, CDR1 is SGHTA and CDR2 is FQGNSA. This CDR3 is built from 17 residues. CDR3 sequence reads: CASSLEGPGEAYNEQFF. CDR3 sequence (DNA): TGTGCCAGCAGCTTAGAGGGTCCCGGGGAGGCCTACAATGAGCAGTTCTTC.

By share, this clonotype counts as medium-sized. The CDR3 protein is CASSLWWGSNQPQHF. CDR3 coding DNA: TGTGCCAGCAGTTTATGGTGGGGTAGCAATCAGCCCCAGCATTTT. The chain links TRBV28 to TRBJ1-5; D gene unclear. Trimming pared 0 bases from V and 0 bases from J, leaving 6 bases between. CDR1 is MDHEN, CDR2 SYDVKM, per germline. The CDR3 sequence is 15 residues long.

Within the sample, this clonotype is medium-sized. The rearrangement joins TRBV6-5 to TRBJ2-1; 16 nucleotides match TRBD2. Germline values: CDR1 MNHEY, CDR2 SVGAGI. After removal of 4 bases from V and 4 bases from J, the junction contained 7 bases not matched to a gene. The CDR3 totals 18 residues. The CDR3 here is CASSSGTSGRGLYNEQFF. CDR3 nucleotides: TGTGCCAGCAGTTCGGGGACTAGCGGGAGGGGGCTTTACAATGAGCAGTTCTTC.

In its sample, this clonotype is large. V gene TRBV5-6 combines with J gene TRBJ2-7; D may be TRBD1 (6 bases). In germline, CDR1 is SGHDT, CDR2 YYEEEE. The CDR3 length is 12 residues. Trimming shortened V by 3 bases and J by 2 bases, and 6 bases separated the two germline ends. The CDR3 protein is CASSWTAYEQYF. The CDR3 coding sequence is TGTGCCAGCAGCTGGACAGCCTACGAGCAGTACTTC. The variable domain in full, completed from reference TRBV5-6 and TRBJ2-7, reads DAGVTQSPTHLIKTRGQQVTLRCSPKSGHDTVSWYQQALGQGPQFIFQYYEEEERQRGNFPDRFSGHQFPNYSSELNVNALLLGDSALYLCASSWTAYEQYFGPGTRLTVT.

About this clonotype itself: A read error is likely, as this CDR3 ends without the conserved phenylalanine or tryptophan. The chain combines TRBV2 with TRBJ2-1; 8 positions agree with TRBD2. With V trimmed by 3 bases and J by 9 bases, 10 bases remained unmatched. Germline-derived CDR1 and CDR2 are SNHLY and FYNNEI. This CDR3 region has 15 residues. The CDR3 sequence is CASSDSLAENSEQFL. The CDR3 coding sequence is TGTGCCAGCAGTGACTCACTAGCGGAGAACAGTGAGCAGTTCCTC.

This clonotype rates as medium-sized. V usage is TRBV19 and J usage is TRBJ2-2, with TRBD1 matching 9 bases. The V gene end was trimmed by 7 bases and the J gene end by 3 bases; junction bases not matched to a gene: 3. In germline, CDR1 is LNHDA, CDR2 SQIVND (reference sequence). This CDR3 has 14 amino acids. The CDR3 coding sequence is TGTGCCAGTACGGGACAGGGATACACCGGGGAGCTGTTTTTT. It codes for CASTGQGYTGELFF. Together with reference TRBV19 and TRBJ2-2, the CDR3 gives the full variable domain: DGGITQSPKYLFRKEGQNVTLSCEQNLNHDAMYWYRQDPGQGLRLIYYSQIVNDFQKGDIAEGYSVSREKKESFPLTVTSAQKNPTAFYLCASTGQGYTGELFFGEGSRLTVL.

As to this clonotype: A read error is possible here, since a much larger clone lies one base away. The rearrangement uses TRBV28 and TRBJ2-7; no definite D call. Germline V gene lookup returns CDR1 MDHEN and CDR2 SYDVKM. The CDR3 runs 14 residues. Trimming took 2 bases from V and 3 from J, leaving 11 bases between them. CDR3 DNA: TGTGCCAGCAGTTTAGAGACACTCTTCTACGAGCAGTACTTC. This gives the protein CASSLETLFYEQYF.

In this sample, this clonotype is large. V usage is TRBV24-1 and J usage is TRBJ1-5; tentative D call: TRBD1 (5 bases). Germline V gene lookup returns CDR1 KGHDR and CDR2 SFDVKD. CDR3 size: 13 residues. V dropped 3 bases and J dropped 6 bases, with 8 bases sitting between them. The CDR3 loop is CATSDGGVQPQHF. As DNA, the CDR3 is TGTGCCACCAGTGATGGAGGGGTTCAGCCCCAGCATTTT.

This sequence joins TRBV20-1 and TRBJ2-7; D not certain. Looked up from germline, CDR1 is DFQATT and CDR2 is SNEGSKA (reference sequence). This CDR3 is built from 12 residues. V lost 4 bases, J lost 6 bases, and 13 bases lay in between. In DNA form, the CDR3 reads TGCAGTGCTACGGCCCGACCCAGCGAGCAGTACTTC. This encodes CSATARPSEQYF.

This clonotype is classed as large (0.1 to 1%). Here the CDR3 reads CASSEWTSGTDTQYF. In DNA, the CDR3 is TGTGCCAGCAGTGAATGGACTAGCGGGACAGATACGCAGTATTTT. V gene TRBV2 combines with J gene TRBJ2-3, with TRBD2 matching 11 bases. V dropped 2 bases and J dropped 3; count of bases not matched to a gene: 1. This CDR3 contains 15 residues. The V gene's germline CDR1 is SNHLY and CDR2 FYNNEI. Looking up the rest from reference TRBV2 and TRBJ2-3 gives the full variable domain: EPEVTQTPSHQVTQMGQEVILRCVPISNHLYFYWYRQILGQKVEFLVSFYNNEISEKSEIFDDQFSVERPDGSNFTLKIRSTKLEDSAMYFCASSEWTSGTDTQYFGPGTRLTVL.

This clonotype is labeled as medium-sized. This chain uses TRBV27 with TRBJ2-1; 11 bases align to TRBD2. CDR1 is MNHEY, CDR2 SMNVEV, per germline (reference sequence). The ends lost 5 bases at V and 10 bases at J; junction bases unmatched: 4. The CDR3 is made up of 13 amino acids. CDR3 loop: CASSATSGREQFF. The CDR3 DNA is TGTGCCAGCAGTGCCACTAGCGGGAGAGAGCAGTTCTTC.

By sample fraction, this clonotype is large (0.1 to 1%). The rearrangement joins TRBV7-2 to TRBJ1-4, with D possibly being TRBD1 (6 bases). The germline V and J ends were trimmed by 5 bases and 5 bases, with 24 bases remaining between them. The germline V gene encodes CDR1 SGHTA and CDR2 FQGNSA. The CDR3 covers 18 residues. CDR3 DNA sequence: TGTGCCAGCAGCGCGACTTATGGGACATCATACCCAAATGAAAAACTGTTTTTT. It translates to CASSATYGTSYPNEKLFF.

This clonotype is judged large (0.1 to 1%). In nucleotides, the CDR3 is TGTGCCAGTAGTCCAGGACTAGCGGTGGCCTACGAGCAGTACTTC. It yields the protein CASSPGLAVAYEQYF. The chain uses TRBV19 and TRBJ2-7; TRBD2 matches 10 bases. In germline, CDR1 is LNHDA, CDR2 SQIVND (reference sequence). V trimming: 5 bases; J trimming: 2 bases; junction bases outside the gene matches: 6. The CDR3 covers 15 residues.